These T cell receptor beta chains were read from a single sample in a study of shared clonotypes between healthy human individuals. TCRdb keeps only in-frame clones here, not all; method: immunoSEQ multiplex PCR. The repertoire holds about half a million clones, with approximately 81% as singletons. Source material: PBMCs. The receptors come from a woman aged 40-49 years in good health. Some clones in this sample may be carry-over from other donors' samples. The CDR3 runs from the conserved cysteine through the conserved F or W. A D gene is named only where the DNA matches it firmly. Rows may omit the clone size; those that give it use once, few, many or a size class.

v_call	clone_size	j_call	d_call	cdr3_length	cdr3_aa	cdr3_nt
TRBV9	few	TRBJ1-4	.	13	CASSFGTAEKLFF	TGTGCCAGCAGCTTCGGGACCGCTGAAAAACTGTTTTTT
TRBV5-1	.	TRBJ2-5	TRBD1	15	CASSSGTGTQETQYF	TGCGCCAGCAGCTCCGGGACAGGAACACAAGAGACCCAGTACTTC
TRBV5-1	once	TRBJ2-7	.	13	CASSSVLEGEQYF	TGCGCCAGCAGCTCAGTTCTGGAGGGTGAGCAGTACTTC
TRBV29-1	.	TRBJ1-3	.	13	CSAGHSSGNTIYF	TGCAGCGCCGGTCACAGCTCTGGAAACACCATATATTTT
TRBV27	.	TRBJ2-7	TRBD2	16	CASSLYGGLAAYEQYF	TGTGCCAGCAGTTTATATGGCGGACTAGCGGCCTACGAGCAGTACTTC
TRBV7-9	.	TRBJ2-6	.	16	CASSLGAGSGANVLTF	TGTGCCAGCAGCTTAGGAGCGGGCTCTGGGGCCAACGTCCTGACTTTC
TRBV9	once	TRBJ1-2	.	15	CASSVRGADNYGYTF	TGTGCCAGCAGCGTCAGGGGAGCTGATAACTATGGCTACACCTTC
TRBV18	.	TRBJ2-1	.	15	CASSPGRDGGDEQFF	TGTGCCAGCTCACCAGGGCGGGATGGCGGGGATGAGCAGTTCTTC
TRBV9	.	TRBJ1-2	.	16	CASSRREGDPSYGYTF	TGTGCCAGCAGCCGGAGGGAGGGGGACCCTAGCTATGGCTACACCTTC
TRBV19	.	TRBJ2-7	TRBD2	14	CASTRTSGSYEQYF	TGTGCCAGTACAAGGACTAGCGGGAGTTACGAGCAGTACTTC
TRBV7-2	.	TRBJ2-2	TRBD2	14	CASRTSPGTGELFF	TGTGCCAGCAGGACTAGCCCGGGTACCGGGGAGCTGTTTTTT
TRBV29-1	.	TRBJ2-4	TRBD2	13	CSVAGGGKNIQYF	TGCAGCGTTGCTGGCGGGGGCAAAAACATTCAGTACTTC
TRBV7-9	.	TRBJ2-7	.	12	CASRGGPYEQYF	TGTGCCAGCAGGGGGGGACCCTACGAGCAGTACTTC
TRBV19	.	TRBJ1-2	TRBD1	12	CASRTGTAGYTF	TGTGCCAGCCGGACAGGGACAGCAGGCTACACCTTC
TRBV25-1	once	TRBJ2-3	.	14	CASKAGVVTDTQYF	TGTGCCAGCAAGGCAGGGGTAGTTACAGATACGCAGTATTTT
TRBV28	many	TRBJ2-1	.	16	CASSFLGGVGNNEQFF	TGTGCCAGCAGTTTTCTAGGCGGGGTAGGAAACAATGAGCAGTTCTTC
TRBV7-7	.	TRBJ2-2	.	13	CASSFLNTGELFF	TGTGCCAGCAGCTTTTTGAACACCGGGGAGCTGTTTTTT
TRBV27	.	TRBJ2-1	.	15	CASSFRGYSYNEQFF	TGTGCCAGCAGTTTTAGGGGGTATTCCTACAATGAGCAGTTCTTC
TRBV6-5	.	TRBJ2-5	TRBD1	14	CASTRGQYKETQYF	TGTGCCAGCACCCGGGGACAGTATAAAGAGACCCAGTACTTC
TRBV10-2	.	TRBJ2-5	TRBD1	15	CASSSKTGGEETQYF	TGCGCCAGCTCTTCCAAGACAGGGGGAGAGGAGACCCAGTACTTC
TRBV28	few	TRBJ1-1	TRBD1	15	CASSLRTGRGTEAFF	TGTGCCAGCAGTTTGCGGACAGGGAGGGGCACTGAAGCTTTCTTT
TRBV10-3	.	TRBJ1-5	.	15	CAISEGGGSNQPQHF	TGTGCCATCAGTGAGGGGGGGGGCAGCAATCAGCCCCAGCATTTT
TRBV6-5	.	TRBJ2-7	.	15	CASSNTGSRGYEQYF	TGTGCCAGCAGCAATACAGGGTCTAGGGGCTACGAGCAGTACTTC
TRBV6-1	.	TRBJ2-5	.	13	CASTLTTQETQYF	TGTGCCAGCACCCTAACTACACAAGAGACCCAGTACTTC
TRBV19	.	TRBJ2-7	TRBD1	13	CASSVQGGYEQYF	TGTGCCAGTAGTGTACAGGGGGGCTACGAGCAGTACTTC
TRBV5-1	.	TRBJ1-1	.	14	CASSLRTEKTEAFF	TGCGCCAGCAGCTTGAGAACAGAGAAAACTGAAGCTTTCTTT
TRBV5-4	once	TRBJ2-3	.	16	CASSLDGYLSTDTQYF	TGTGCCAGCAGCTTGGATGGCTACCTTAGCACAGATACGCAGTATTTT
TRBV11-2	.	TRBJ2-5	TRBD2	15	CASSFSGREGETQYF	TGTGCCAGCAGTTTTAGCGGGAGAGAGGGAGAGACCCAGTACTTC
TRBV7-7	.	TRBJ2-7	TRBD2	13	CASSLSSGNEQYF	TGTGCTAGCAGCTTATCCAGCGGGAACGAGCAGTACTTC
TRBV4-3	.	TRBJ2-1	.	16	CASSQGAATSPSKQFF	TGCGCCAGCAGCCAGGGGGCGGCGACTAGCCCAAGTAAGCAGTTCTTC
TRBV28	.	TRBJ2-1	.	18	CASSSITSAGTGYNEQFF	TGTGCCAGCAGTTCAATCACTTCGGCAGGGACTGGCTACAATGAGCAGTTCTTC
TRBV7-2	.	TRBJ2-1	TRBD2	16	CASSSGLAGGRNEQFF	TGTGCCAGCAGCTCAGGACTAGCGGGAGGGCGGAATGAGCAGTTCTTC
TRBV6-6	.	TRBJ2-7	.	13	CASSYSGVYEQYF	TGTGCCAGCAGTTACTCAGGGGTCTACGAGCAGTACTTC
TRBV19	.	TRBJ1-1	.	14	CASNRASEAPEAFF	TGTGCCAGTAATAGGGCGTCGGAGGCACCTGAAGCTTTCTTT
TRBV5-1	.	TRBJ2-7	.	12	CASRDSSYEQYF	TGCGCCAGCAGGGACAGTTCCTACGAGCAGTACTTC
TRBV4-1	.	TRBJ2-3	.	18	CASSQVGRSRGHTDTQYF	TGCGCCAGCAGCCAAGTTGGTCGGTCCCGGGGGCACACAGATACGCAGTATTTT
TRBV9	.	TRBJ2-3	.	15	CASNGLGTSTDTQYF	TGTGCCAGCAATGGGTTGGGGACTAGCACAGATACGCAGTATTTT
TRBV18	.	TRBJ1-2	.	13	CASSPGGAYGYTF	TGTGCCAGCTCACCAGGGGGGGCCTATGGCTACACCTTC
TRBV12-2	.	TRBJ2-7	.	17	CASRLGTQAGGAYEQYF	TGTGCAAGTCGCTTAGGCACCCAGGCGGGAGGGGCCTACGAGCAGTACTTC
TRBV29-1	.	TRBJ1-4	.	13	CSVERATNEKLFF	TGCAGCGTTGAACGGGCAACTAATGAAAAACTGTTTTTT
TRBV5-8	.	TRBJ1-5	.	12	CASSLAAAPLDF	TGTGCCAGCAGCTTGGCAGCAGCCCCGCTGGATTTT
TRBV27	.	TRBJ2-7	TRBD2	16	CASSPSPAGGSGEQYF	TGTGCCAGCAGTCCCTCCCCAGCGGGAGGCTCAGGAGAGCAGTACTTC
TRBV5-1	.	TRBJ2-2	TRBD2	17	CASSFLAGGPNTGELFF	TGCGCCAGCAGCTTCCTAGCGGGAGGGCCGAACACCGGGGAGCTGTTTTTT
TRBV30	.	TRBJ1-3	TRBD1	16	CAWSAGQGAGGNTIYF	TGTGCCTGGAGCGCGGGACAGGGGGCAGGAGGAAACACCATATATTTT
TRBV7-2	many	TRBJ2-5	.	13	CASSLSRPETQYF	TGTGCCAGCAGCTTATCTAGGCCAGAGACCCAGTACTTC
TRBV10-3	.	TRBJ2-7	.	12	CAISEIGYEQYF	TGTGCCATCAGTGAGATTGGCTACGAGCAGTACTTC
TRBV2	many	TRBJ1-1	.	12	CASRVRLTEAFF	TGTGCCAGCCGGGTCCGACTCACTGAAGCTTTCTTT
TRBV29-1	.	TRBJ2-7	.	15	CSVVEVLAGAYEQYF	TGCAGCGTTGTGGAGGTTTTGGCAGGAGCGTACGAGCAGTACTTC
TRBV28	.	TRBJ1-2	.	12	CASSSDTYGYTF	TGTGCCAGCAGTTCCGACACCTATGGCTACACCTTC
TRBV7-9	.	TRBJ2-3	TRBD1	16	CASSLMPQGVADTQYF	TGTGCCAGCAGCTTAATGCCCCAGGGGGTTGCAGATACGCAGTATTTT
TRBV11-2	.	TRBJ1-2	TRBD1	16	CASSPDRDRGQNGYTF	TGTGCCAGCAGCCCTGACCGGGACAGGGGGCAGAATGGCTACACCTTC
TRBV4-1	.	TRBJ1-1	.	14	CASRGPLKATGAFF	TGCGCCAGCAGAGGACCTTTAAAAGCCACGGGAGCTTTCTTT
TRBV9	.	TRBJ1-3	.	16	CASSPDVWSSGNTIYF	TGTGCCAGCAGCCCCGATGTTTGGTCCTCTGGAAACACCATATATTTT
TRBV6-1	.	TRBJ1-1	TRBD1	13	CASRQGKDTEAFF	TGTGCCAGCAGACAGGGGAAGGACACTGAAGCTTTCTTT
TRBV5-1	.	TRBJ1-2	.	14	CASSLYGTVYGYTF	TGCGCCAGCAGCTTGTACGGTACAGTATATGGCTACACCTTC
TRBV19	.	TRBJ2-7	.	13	CASGKQGPYEQYF	TGTGCCAGCGGGAAGCAGGGTCCCTACGAGCAGTACTTC
TRBV11-2	once	TRBJ2-5	.	12	CASSLVRGTQYF	TGTGCCAGCAGCTTAGTGCGGGGGACCCAGTACTTC
TRBV13	few	TRBJ2-7	.	16	CASSLRGRGIIYEQYF	TGTGCCAGCAGCTTAAGGGGGCGCGGGATAATCTACGAGCAGTACTTC
TRBV19	.	TRBJ2-7	TRBD1	17	CASSILLQRTGGHEQYF	TGTGCCAGTAGTATCCTACTTCAGAGGACAGGGGGCCACGAGCAGTACTTC